A single sample is the source of the 30 T cell receptor beta chains below, sequenced in a study of cytomegalovirus exposure and HLA in healthy donors. Amplification used 60 Vbeta primers and 13 Jbeta primers. Produced via immunoSEQ multiplex PCR; TCRdb's table is partial and in-frame only. The data contain about 150,000 clones, 76% of them seen just once; the ten biggest clones take up about 1.7%. Sequencing used PBMCs. The source is a man aged 40-55 years in good health and CMV-seronegative.

The chain uses TRBV14 and TRBJ2-1; D is possibly TRBD2 (5 bases). Germline V CDR1 and CDR2: SGHDN, FVKESK. This CDR3 comprises 13 residues. V lost 5 bases to trimming and J lost 9 bases, with 14 bases between them. CDR3 loop: CASSGVRSGEQFF. The DNA of the CDR3 is TGTGCCAGCAGCGGGGTACGGAGCGGTGAGCAGTTCTTC.

In this sample, this clone turned up a few times. The rearrangement links TRBV19 to TRBJ1-1; D perhaps matches TRBD1 (6 bases). V gave up 3 bases and J gave up 11 bases, with 16 bases separating them. Germline-derived CDR1 and CDR2 are LNHDA and SQIVND (reference sequence). The CDR3 is made up of 13 amino acids. In DNA form, the CDR3 reads TGTGCCAGTAGTATGACCAGGGGAAGACTGGCTTTCTTT. Its protein is CASSMTRGRLAFF.

This chain connects TRBV2 to TRBJ2-7, with 8 bases that match TRBD1. CDR1 is SNHLY and CDR2 is FYNNEI in the germline V gene. The CDR3 has 13 residues. Germline trimming cut 4 bases from V and 6 bases from J; bases unmatched to any gene: 5. CDR3 sequence (DNA): TGTGCCAGCAGTGTGCAGGGGGCGGGCGAGCAGTACTTC. Amino acid sequence: CASSVQGAGEQYF.

Only a few counts were recorded for this clone. The rearrangement joins TRBV30 to TRBJ2-7; D is unresolved. In germline, CDR1 is GTSNPN, CDR2 SVGIG (reference sequence). The CDR3 is 11 residues long. V was shortened by 3 bases and J by 2 bases, with 5 bases between the two germline ends. CDR3 sequence: CAWRLPYEQYF. CDR3 sequence (DNA): TGTGCCTGGAGGCTACCCTACGAGCAGTACTTC.

The genes are TRBV6-5 and TRBJ1-4; TRBD1 matches 10 bases. CDR1 MNHEY and CDR2 SVGAGI come from the germline V gene. The CDR3 totals 15 residues. Losses at the gene ends were 6 bases for V and 8 bases for J; bases not matched to a gene: 9. The DNA of the CDR3 is TGTGCCAGCAGAGCATTCGGGACAGGGGTGGAAAAACTGTTTTTT. Amino acids: CASRAFGTGVEKLFF.

J is TRBJ2-5 and V is TRBV6-5, with TRBD2 identical over 14 bases. Matching the DNA end better, TRBJ2-7 makes the J call doubtful. Germline V gene data show CDR1 as MNHEY and CDR2 as SVGAGI. CDR3 size: 15 residues. The CDR3 is CASSRGTSGSSEQYF. The DNA of the CDR3 is TGTGCCAGCAGTCGCGGGACTAGCGGGAGCTCCGAGCAGTACTTC.

The rearrangement joins TRBV2 to TRBJ1-1; D may be TRBD1 (6 bases). The CDR3 covers 17 residues. Germline V lookup: CDR1 SNHLY, CDR2 FYNNEI. Trimming removed 4 bases at V and 3 bases at J, with 21 bases between. Written as DNA, the CDR3 is TGTGCCAGCAGTGTTCCGAGCCGGGAACAGGGTTACACTGAAGCTTTCTTT. It yields the protein CASSVPSREQGYTEAFF.

This clone has only one observation. J is TRBJ2-2 and V is TRBV7-9, with TRBD2 as a possible D gene (5 bases). Germline lookup yields CDR1 SEHNR and CDR2 FQNEAQ (reference sequence). V was cut by 1 base and J by 1 base, with 7 bases left in between. This CDR3 contains 15 residues. The CDR3 region is CASSLVGGNTGELFF. In DNA form, the CDR3 reads TGTGCCAGCAGCTTAGTTGGAGGGAACACCGGGGAGCTGTTTTTT.

The count of this clone is one. The chain is built from TRBV27 and TRBJ2-3; 10 bases fit TRBD2. This CDR3 contains 16 residues. CDR1 is MNHEY and CDR2 is SMNVEV in the germline V gene (reference sequence). The J segment lost 2 bases and the V segment lost 2 bases, leaving 4 bases of the junction unmatched. CDR3 amino acids: CASSLGLAEVTDTQYF. CDR3 coding DNA: TGTGCCAGCAGTTTAGGACTAGCGGAAGTCACAGATACGCAGTATTTT.

This chain uses TRBV7-6 with TRBJ2-5, with TRBD1 identical over 8 bases. Judging by the DNA end, TRBJ2-7 fits better; the J call may be wrong. Germline CDR1 reads SGHVS; CDR2 reads FNYEAQ. CDR3 length equals 15 residues. The CDR3 DNA reads as TGTGCCAGCAGCATGACAGGGGCTACGCTCTACGAGCAGTACTTC. Amino acids: CASSMTGATLYEQYF.

The V call is TRBV6-5, the J call TRBJ2-1, with TRBD2 matching over 10 bases. The germline V gene has CDR1 MNHEY and CDR2 SVGAGI. Trimming took 2 bases from V and 4 from J; bases not matched to a gene: 2. The length of the CDR3 is 15 residues. The CDR3 coding sequence is TGTGCCAGCAGTTACATAGCGGGGGGTTACAATGAGCAGTTCTTC. Its protein product is CASSYIAGGYNEQFF.

The chain is built from TRBV18 and TRBJ2-7; 8 nucleotides line up with TRBD1. Germline CDR1 KGHSH, CDR2 LQKENI. CDR3 length: 14 amino acids. The ends lost 2 bases at V and 6 bases at J; junction bases unmatched: 6. The CDR3 nucleotides are TGTGCCAGCTCACCAAACGGACAGGGAAGCGAGCAGTACTTC. Its protein is CASSPNGQGSEQYF.

This chain links TRBV30 with TRBJ1-2; the match to TRBD1 covers 11 bases. Germline CDR1 is GTSNPN and CDR2 is SVGIG (reference sequence). Unmatched junction bases numbered 8, after V lost 3 bases and J lost 5 bases. This CDR3 contains 15 residues. Here the CDR3 reads CAWSHIGQGAYGYTF. CDR3 coding DNA: TGTGCCTGGAGCCACATTGGACAGGGGGCTTATGGCTACACCTTC. Together with reference TRBV30 and TRBJ1-2, the CDR3 gives the full variable domain: SQTIHQWPATLVQPVGSPLSLECTVEGTSNPNLYWYRQAAGRGLQLLFYSVGIGQISSEVPQNLSASRPQDRQFILSSKKLLLSDSGFYLCAWSHIGQGAYGYTFGSGTRLTVV.

This chain links TRBV2 with TRBJ2-1; D is ambiguous. The V gene lost 7 bases and the J gene lost 5 bases, with 12 bases spanning the gap. CDR1 SNHLY and CDR2 FYNNEI come from the germline V gene. The CDR3 totals 13 residues. The CDR3 is CASNAFQDNEQFF. The CDR3 nucleotides are TGTGCCAGCAATGCTTTCCAGGACAATGAGCAGTTCTTC.

The V and J genes are TRBV5-1 and TRBJ2-1; TRBD2 aligns across 7 bases. The V gene end was trimmed by 2 bases and the J gene end by 3 bases; junction bases not matched to a gene: 5. The CDR3 runs 15 residues. Germline-derived CDR1 and CDR2 are SGHRS and YFSETQ. The CDR3 loop is CASSFPTSVYNEQFF. CDR3 in DNA: TGCGCCAGCAGCTTTCCCACTAGCGTCTACAATGAGCAGTTCTTC.

The gene calls are TRBV28 and TRBJ2-6, with 7 nucleotides matching TRBD1. Trimming took 3 bases from V and 1 from J; bases not matched to a gene: 3. The CDR3 has 16 residues. Germline CDR1 and CDR2: MDHEN and SYDVKM. The CDR3 bases are TGTGCCAGCAGTTTCCGACAGGGTTCTGGGGCCAACGTCCTGACTTTC. Translated, it gives CASSFRQGSGANVLTF.

In its sample, this clone was seen a few times. V usage is TRBV11-3 and J usage is TRBJ2-7; D may be TRBD1 (5 bases). Trimming cost V 3 bases and J 6 bases, with 9 bases left between them. Germline CDR1 reads SGHNT; CDR2 reads YENEEA. The length of the CDR3 is 12 residues. In DNA, the CDR3 is TGTGCCAGCAGCTTGGATAGGGGCGAGCAGTACTTC. This sequence encodes CASSLDRGEQYF.

This chain joins TRBV6-5 and TRBJ1-1; weak D call: TRBD1 (5 bases). V lost 6 bases, J lost 4 bases, and 15 bases lay in between. The CDR3 consists of 14 residues. Per germline, CDR1 MNHEY and CDR2 SVGAGI. This chain's CDR3 is CASSPGGVRTEAFF. For the CDR3, the DNA is TGTGCCAGCAGCCCCGGGGGGGTGCGCACTGAAGCTTTCTTT.

The V call is TRBV9, the J call TRBJ2-7, with 13 bases matching TRBD2. CDR1 SGDLS and CDR2 YYNGEE come from the germline V gene. The CDR3 length is 15 residues. The trim removed 3 bases at V and 3 bases at J, leaving 3 bases unmatched. CDR3 residues: CASSAGTSGNYEQYF. CDR3 sequence (DNA): TGTGCCAGCAGCGCCGGGACTAGCGGGAACTACGAGCAGTACTTC. Filled out from reference TRBV9 and TRBJ2-7, the complete variable domain reads DSGVTQTPKHLITATGQRVTLRCSPRSGDLSVYWYQQSLDQGLQFLIQYYNGEERAKGNILERFSAQQFPDLHSELNLSSLELGDSALYFCASSAGTSGNYEQYFGPGTRLTVT.

The gene calls are TRBV13 and TRBJ2-5; 11 bases agree with TRBD2. CDR3 length equals 14 residues. Germline V gives CDR1 PRHDT, CDR2 FYEKMQ (reference sequence). V shed 6 bases, J shed 6 bases, and the junction held 6 bases outside the gene matches. The CDR3 loop is CASSIAGGRKTQYF. CDR3 nucleotide sequence: TGTGCCAGCAGTATAGCGGGGGGGCGGAAGACCCAGTACTTC.

This clone turned up a few times. The chain joins TRBV28 to TRBJ1-1; 7 bases are shared with TRBD1. The V gene's germline CDR1 is MDHEN and CDR2 SYDVKM. The CDR3 consists of 14 residues. Unmatched junction bases numbered 0, after V lost 2 bases and J lost 0 bases. In DNA form, the CDR3 reads TGTGCCAGCAGTTTAACAGGGGTGAACACTGAAGCTTTCTTT. Translated: CASSLTGVNTEAFF.

The V gene is TRBV7-7, the J gene TRBJ1-1, with D unclear. V dropped 2 bases and J dropped 4 bases, with 8 bases sitting between them. The CDR3 is made up of 13 amino acids. The germline V gene has CDR1 SSHAT and CDR2 FNYEAQ (reference sequence). CDR3 sequence reads: CASSLTLSTEAFF. CDR3 coding DNA: TGTGCCAGCAGCTTAACCCTTAGCACTGAAGCTTTCTTT.

The chain combines TRBV29-1 with TRBJ2-7; TRBD1 matches at 9 bases. CDR3 size: 16 residues. Per germline, CDR1 SQVTM and CDR2 ANQGSEA. The junction had 17 bases not matched to a gene; V was cut back by 6 bases and J by 5 bases. CDR3 bases: TGCAGCGTGGCTGGCCAGCGGACAGGGGACGTGGACGAGCAGTACTTC. As protein: CSVAGQRTGDVDEQYF.

The V and J genes are TRBV30 and TRBJ2-3; tentatively, D is TRBD1 (6 bases). The CDR3 covers 13 residues. V shed 2 bases and J shed 4 bases, with 10 bases lying between them. Looked up from germline, CDR1 is GTSNPN and CDR2 is SVGIG (reference sequence). CDR3 in DNA: TGTGCCTGGAGTAAGGCAGGGGCAGATACGCAGTATTTT. This encodes CAWSKAGADTQYF.

The chain is built from TRBV13 and TRBJ2-5; 13 bases are shared with TRBD2. The germline gives CDR1 PRHDT, CDR2 FYEKMQ (reference sequence). J was trimmed by 3 bases and V by 11 bases; bases with no gene match: 3. The CDR3 is 13 amino acids. Here the CDR3 DNA reads TGTGCCTCCGGGACTAGCGGGGAAGAGACCCAGTACTTC. It translates to CASGTSGEETQYF.

The J gene is TRBJ1-5, the V gene TRBV6-5, with D uncertain. The germline V and J ends were trimmed by 5 bases and 0 bases, with 8 bases remaining between them. The CDR3 is 14 amino acids. Germline lookup yields CDR1 MNHEY and CDR2 SVGAGI. CDR3 loop: CASSRVYSNQPQHF. CDR3 DNA: TGTGCCAGCAGTCGCGTTTATAGCAATCAGCCCCAGCATTTT.

This rearrangement joins TRBV11-3 to TRBJ2-2; a weak D match, TRBD2 (6 bases). V lost 5 bases and J lost 6, with 16 bases in between. CDR1 and CDR2 from the germline V gene are SGHNT and YENEEA. This CDR3 contains 15 residues. The DNA of the CDR3 is TGTGCCAGCAGCCCGCGGGACGGTCCGCCCGGGGAGCTGTTTTTT. This encodes CASSPRDGPPGELFF.

With regard to this clone: The same CDR3 arises from other DNA sequences in this sample as well. This rearrangement joins TRBV18 to TRBJ2-7, with 10 bases identical to TRBD1. V lost 3 bases and J lost 2; bases outside the gene matches: 19. Germline values: CDR1 KGHSH, CDR2 LQKENI. The CDR3 runs to 20 residues. The CDR3 DNA is TGTGCCAGCTCACCGAGTGAAGGGACAGGGGTCGGAGGCAGTCCCTACGAGCAGTACTTC. It codes for CASSPSEGTGVGGSPYEQYF.

The chain has TRBV21-1 and TRBJ1-3; the tabulated D call, TRBD1, remains unverified against the DNA. TRBV21-1 is designated a pseudogene. This CDR3 is 18 amino acids long. The DNA for the CDR3 is TGTGCCAGCAGCAATGTACAGGGGCGTACTAGCTCTGGAAACACCATATATTTT. It is translated as CASSNVQGRTSSGNTIYF.

The J gene is TRBJ1-6, the V gene TRBV27, with TRBD1 matching 9 bases. V shed 3 bases, J shed 6 bases, and the junction held 0 bases outside the gene matches. This CDR3 contains 14 residues. The V gene's germline CDR1 is MNHEY and CDR2 SMNVEV (reference sequence). CDR3 nucleotide sequence: TGTGCCAGCAGTTTGGGACAGGGTAATTCACCCCTCCACTTT. Its protein product is CASSLGQGNSPLHF.